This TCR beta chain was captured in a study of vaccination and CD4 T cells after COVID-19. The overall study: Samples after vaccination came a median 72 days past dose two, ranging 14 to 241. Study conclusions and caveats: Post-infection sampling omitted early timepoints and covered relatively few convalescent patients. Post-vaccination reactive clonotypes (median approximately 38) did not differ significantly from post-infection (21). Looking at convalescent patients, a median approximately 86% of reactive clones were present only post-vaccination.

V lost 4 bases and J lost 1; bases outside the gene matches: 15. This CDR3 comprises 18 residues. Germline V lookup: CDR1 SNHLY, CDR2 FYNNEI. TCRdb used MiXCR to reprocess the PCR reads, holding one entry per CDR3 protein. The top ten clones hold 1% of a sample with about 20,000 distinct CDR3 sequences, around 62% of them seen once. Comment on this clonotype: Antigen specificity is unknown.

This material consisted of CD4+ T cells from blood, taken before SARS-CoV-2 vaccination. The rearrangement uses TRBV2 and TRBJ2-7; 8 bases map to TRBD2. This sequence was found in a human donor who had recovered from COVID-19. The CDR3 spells CASSVSGGPVLISYEQYF. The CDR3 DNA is TGTGCCAGCAGTGTTTCGGGAGGGCCGGTATTAATATCCTACGAGCAGTACTTC. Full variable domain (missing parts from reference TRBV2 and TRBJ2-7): EPEVTQTPSHQVTQMGQEVILRCVPISNHLYFYWYRQILGQKVEFLVSFYNNEISEKSEIFDDQFSVERPDGSNFTLKIRSTKLEDSAMYFCASSVSGGPVLISYEQYFGPGTRLTVT.